A single sample gave rise to the 28 T cell receptor beta chains below, sequenced in a study of cytomegalovirus exposure and HLA in healthy donors. This table comes from immunoSEQ multiplex PCR, and its TCRdb copy is limited to in-frame clones, with some not included. The sample holds around 90,000 clones, around 82% seen once. Specimen: PBMCs. The receptors derive from a woman under 30 in good health and CMV-seropositive.

This chain links TRBV7-3 with TRBJ1-2; D is undetermined. Trimming removed 4 bases at V and 8 bases at J, with 14 bases between. Germline-derived CDR1 and CDR2 are SGHTA and FQGTGA. CDR3 length equals 13 residues. The CDR3 DNA reads TGTGCCAGCAGCTCCCAGGAAGCAGAGGGCTACACCTTC. This translates into CASSSQEAEGYTF.

This rearrangement joins TRBV6-1 to TRBJ1-1; tentative D call: TRBD1 (5 bases). The CDR3 spans 14 residues. With 6 bases removed from V and 0 bases from J, the gap between germline ends came to 11 bases. Germline lookup yields CDR1 MNHNS and CDR2 SASEGT. CDR3 DNA sequence: TGTGCCAGCAGCGTACAGGAATTGAACACTGAAGCTTTCTTT. It yields the protein CASSVQELNTEAFF.

This chain joins TRBV2 and TRBJ1-4; D is possibly TRBD1 (5 bases). The CDR3 spans 15 residues. CDR1 is SNHLY, CDR2 FYNNEI, per germline. The V end lost 3 bases, the J end lost 7 bases, and 15 bases lay between the germline ends. DNA of the CDR3: TGTGCCAGCAGTGACAGGTCCCTGGGGGGTGAAAAACTGTTTTTT. Translating gives CASSDRSLGGEKLFF.

Details on this clone: The same CDR3 is also encoded by other DNA sequences in this sample. This chain connects TRBV5-1 to TRBJ1-1; D uncertain. CDR1 and CDR2 from the germline V gene are SGHRS and YFSETQ. The V end was cut by 0 bases, the J end by 5 bases, with 11 bases between. The CDR3 loop spans 14 amino acids. The CDR3 sequence is CASSLGGVGTEAFF. The CDR3 region has the DNA TGCGCCAGCAGCTTGGGCGGGGTAGGAACTGAAGCTTTCTTT.

This clone was observed a handful of times. This chain connects TRBV7-6 to TRBJ2-1; perhaps TRBD2 as D (6 bases). Trimming took off 9 bases at V and 6 bases at J, with 18 bases between the two ends. This CDR3 has 14 residues. Germline V gene data show CDR1 as SGHVS and CDR2 as FNYEAQ. As DNA, the CDR3 is TGTGCCAGTCGGGGCTTCGGCGGGGTCAATGAGCAGTTCTTC. Its protein product is CASRGFGGVNEQFF.

This clone was counted between two and nine times. The same CDR3 also results from other DNA sequences found in this sample. This chain links TRBV29-1 with TRBJ1-2; TRBD1 matches at 11 bases. In germline, CDR1 is SQVTM, CDR2 ANQGSEA. V lost 6 bases and J lost 1; bases outside the gene matches: 1. There are 13 residues in the CDR3. The CDR3 sequence is CSVGTGGNYGYTF. The DNA of the CDR3 is TGCAGCGTCGGGACAGGGGGTAACTATGGCTACACCTTC. The full variable domain, with the rest looked up from reference TRBV29-1 and TRBJ1-2, is SAVISQKPSRDICQRGTSLTIQCQVDSQVTMMFWYRQQPGQSLTLIATANQGSEATYESGFVIDKFPISRPNLTFSTLTVSNMSPEDSSIYLCSVGTGGNYGYTFGSGTRLTVV.

CDR3 region: CASSLQTSTEAFF. CDR3 sequence (DNA): TGCGCCAGCAGCTTGCAGACTAGCACTGAAGCTTTCTTT. The gene calls are TRBV5-1 and TRBJ1-1; D is unclear. V lost 1 base and J 4 bases, leaving 8 bases between the germline ends. Germline V CDR1 and CDR2: SGHRS, YFSETQ. The CDR3 runs 13 residues.

This clone was recorded once. The chain links TRBV19 to TRBJ2-3, with 8 bases aligning to TRBD1. V was clipped by 6 bases and J by 5 bases; unmatched bases: 10. Germline assignment: CDR1 LNHDA and CDR2 SQIVND (reference sequence). This CDR3 region has 15 residues. The CDR3 DNA sequence: TGTGCCAGTAGCCTACAGGGGGAGGTAGGAGATACGCAGTATTTT. This sequence encodes CASSLQGEVGDTQYF.

The chain has TRBV27 and TRBJ1-6; no clear D. V lost 5 bases and J 3 bases, leaving 5 bases between the germline ends. The CDR3 runs to 13 residues. From germline, CDR1 is MNHEY and CDR2 SMNVEV (reference sequence). The CDR3 loop reads CASSNSYNSPLHF. Written as DNA, the CDR3 is TGTGCCAGCAGTAACAGCTATAATTCACCCCTCCACTTT.

The chain carries TRBV7-3 and TRBJ1-5; a weak D match, TRBD1 (6 bases). CDR1 SGHTA and CDR2 FQGTGA come from the germline V gene. The CDR3 contains 13 residues. Trimming stripped 4 bases from V and 3 bases from J, with 7 bases between. The CDR3, as DNA: TGTGCCAGCAGCTGGACAGCCAATCAGCCCCAGCATTTT. Translated, it gives CASSWTANQPQHF.

The rearrangement links TRBV6-4 to TRBJ2-3; the D is unclear. Trimming took off 3 bases at V and 2 bases at J, with 6 bases between the two ends. This CDR3 has 13 amino acids. The germline gives CDR1 MRHNA, CDR2 SNTAGT. This CDR3 reads CASSEAATDTQYF. As DNA, the CDR3 is TGTGCCAGCAGTGAGGCCGCCACAGATACGCAGTATTTT.

This chain connects TRBV5-1 to TRBJ2-3; D perhaps matches TRBD2 (5 bases). Between the trimmed V and J ends, which lost 0 bases and 0 bases, there was a span of 5 bases. The CDR3 covers 14 residues. Looked up from germline, CDR1 is SGHRS and CDR2 is YFSETQ. The CDR3 spells CASSLGTSTDTQYF. The DNA of the CDR3 is TGCGCCAGCAGCTTGGGGACTAGCACAGATACGCAGTATTTT.

The chain uses TRBV7-9 and TRBJ2-3; a possible D gene is TRBD2 (5 bases). V shed 5 bases and J shed 6 bases, with 9 bases lying between them. Germline-derived CDR1 and CDR2 are SEHNR and FQNEAQ (reference sequence). The CDR3 covers 12 residues. In nucleotides, the CDR3 is TGTGCCAGCAGCCCCTCGGGGGATACGCAGTATTTT. Protein product: CASSPSGDTQYF.

This clone was counted a single time. The chain uses TRBV7-2 and TRBJ2-4; 7 bases are a match to TRBD1. The CDR3 contains 14 residues. Germline V gene sequence: CDR1 SGHTA, CDR2 FQGNSA. The J segment lost 4 bases and the V segment lost 5 bases, leaving 5 bases of the junction unmatched. The CDR3 protein is CASSPDRAKNIQYF. For the CDR3, the DNA is TGTGCCAGCAGCCCCGACAGGGCTAAAAACATTCAGTACTTC.

This CDR3 reads CASSQEGETAPEAFF. Written as DNA, the CDR3 is TGTGCCAGCAGCCAAGAAGGAGAGACAGCTCCTGAAGCTTTCTTT. The V call is TRBV4-2, the J call TRBJ1-1, with D tentatively TRBD1 (5 bases). The length of the CDR3 is 15 residues. The V gene lost 0 bases and the J gene lost 6 bases, with 14 bases spanning the gap. The germline CDR1 and CDR2 sequences are LGHNA and YNFKEQ.

V gene TRBV6-9 combines with J gene TRBJ2-1; possibly TRBD2 for D (5 bases). Germline CDR1 MNHGY, CDR2 SVAAGI. Trimming removed 11 bases from V and 0 bases from J, with 14 bases in between. The CDR3 runs to 14 residues. The CDR3 coding sequence is TGTGCCTCAGAGGGAAGTATCTCCTACAATGAGCAGTTCTTC. Protein: CASEGSISYNEQFF.

The rearrangement links TRBV29-1 to TRBJ1-1; 7 positions agree with TRBD1. CDR3 size: 12 residues. V was clipped by 5 bases and J by 5 bases; unmatched bases: 5. Germline assignment: CDR1 SQVTM and CDR2 ANQGSEA. This chain's CDR3 is CSVRQGETEAFF. CDR3 coding DNA: TGCAGCGTTCGACAGGGAGAGACTGAAGCTTTCTTT.

The chain carries TRBV9 and TRBJ2-1, with TRBD2 identical over 13 bases. The CDR3 is 18 amino acids. Germline V lookup: CDR1 SGDLS, CDR2 YYNGEE. J was trimmed by 0 bases and V by 4 bases; bases with no gene match: 7. In DNA form, the CDR3 reads TGTGCCAGCAGCACTCCCGGGACTAGCGGGGACTCCTACAATGAGCAGTTCTTC. Amino acid sequence: CASSTPGTSGDSYNEQFF.

The chain joins TRBV12-5 to TRBJ2-5, with 8 bases identical to TRBD1. With V trimmed by 4 bases and J by 5 bases, 9 bases remained unmatched. Germline V gene lookup returns CDR1 LGHNT and CDR2 FRNRAP. This CDR3 contains 15 residues. The CDR3 DNA is TGTGCTAGTGGTTCGGAGGCAGGGGGCGTGGAGACCCAGTACTTC. Protein sequence: CASGSEAGGVETQYF.

The chain carries TRBV27 and TRBJ1-6; a weak D match, TRBD1 (5 bases). V was clipped by 5 bases and J by 8 bases, with 10 bases between them. The CDR3 sequence is 13 residues long. The germline V gene has CDR1 MNHEY and CDR2 SMNVEV (reference sequence). Written as DNA, the CDR3 is TGTGCCAGCAGTCGGACAAGAGATTCACCCCTCCACTTT. Translated: CASSRTRDSPLHF.

The rearrangement joins TRBV28 to TRBJ1-4; weak D call: TRBD1 (6 bases). The CDR3 loop spans 15 amino acids. The germline V gene has CDR1 MDHEN and CDR2 SYDVKM. V lost 6 bases and J 5 bases, leaving 16 bases between the germline ends. CDR3 sequence: CASRLPGASNEKLFF. DNA for the CDR3: TGTGCCAGCAGACTACCAGGGGCGTCGAATGAAAAACTGTTTTTT.

This chain connects TRBV19 to TRBJ2-7; TRBD1 matches 9 bases. The CDR3 covers 14 residues. Looked up from germline, CDR1 is LNHDA and CDR2 is SQIVND (reference sequence). Trimming took 7 bases from V and 7 from J; bases not matched to a gene: 11. CDR3 coding DNA: TGTGCCAGTACCCCTGGGACAGGGACTGGGGAGCAGTACTTC. Translated: CASTPGTGTGEQYF.

The V and J genes are TRBV7-8 and TRBJ1-2; a possible D gene is TRBD1 (5 bases). Trimming took 5 bases from V and 8 from J, leaving 24 bases between them. Germline CDR1 SGHVS, CDR2 FQNEAQ. The CDR3 sequence is 16 residues long. In DNA, the CDR3 is TGTGCCAGCAGCCCAGTAGCGGGGACCCAAGCCCGGGGCTACACCTTC. Translation gives CASSPVAGTQARGYTF.

A few counts support this clone. The rearrangement joins TRBV28 to TRBJ1-6, with D perhaps TRBD1 (5 bases). Trimming took 6 bases from V and 6 from J, leaving 18 bases between them. The CDR3 loop spans 16 amino acids. CDR1 MDHEN and CDR2 SYDVKM come from the germline V gene. CDR3 sequence (DNA): TGTGCCAGCAGCTTGGGGGGGAGATTGATTAATTCACCCCTCCACTTT. It specifies CASSLGGRLINSPLHF.

The chain joins TRBV9 to TRBJ2-3; maybe TRBD2 (5 bases). V lost 4 bases to trimming and J lost 2 bases, with 17 bases between them. Per the germline V gene, CDR1 is SGDLS and CDR2 is YYNGEE. This CDR3 has 16 residues. CDR3 in amino acids: CASSIPPPEDTDTQYF. The CDR3 DNA is TGTGCCAGCAGCATCCCACCGCCGGAGGACACAGATACGCAGTATTTT.

This chain uses TRBV28 with TRBJ1-2; TRBD1 matches 7 bases. V dropped 4 bases and J dropped 5; count of bases not matched to a gene: 10. Looked up from germline, CDR1 is MDHEN and CDR2 is SYDVKM. The length of the CDR3 is 15 residues. The CDR3 DNA follows: TGTGCCAGCAGTTCTCGACAGGGAAGATCATATGGCTACACCTTC. This translates into CASSSRQGRSYGYTF.

This clone was recorded a few times. This rearrangement joins TRBV7-8 to TRBJ2-5; a weak D match, TRBD1 (5 bases). Germline lookup yields CDR1 SGHVS and CDR2 FQNEAQ. There are 13 residues in the CDR3. V gave up 4 bases and J gave up 5 bases, with 11 bases separating them. The CDR3 loop is CASSSERGETQYF. Here the CDR3 DNA reads TGTGCCAGCAGCTCCGAAAGGGGCGAGACCCAGTACTTC. Full variable domain (rest looked up from reference TRBV7-8 and TRBJ2-5): GAGVSQSPRYKVAKRGQDVALRCDPISGHVSLFWYQQALGQGPEFLTYFQNEAQLDKSGLPSDRFFAERPEGSVSTLKIQRTQQEDSAVYLCASSSERGETQYFGPGTRLLVL.

This chain links TRBV30 with TRBJ2-3; TRBD2 is a possible D gene (5 bases). V dropped 0 bases and J dropped 1 base, with 8 bases sitting between them. This CDR3 comprises 14 residues. From germline, CDR1 is GTSNPN and CDR2 SVGIG (reference sequence). CDR3 residues: CAWSVSSGTDTQYF. CDR3 DNA sequence: TGTGCCTGGAGTGTAAGTAGCGGCACAGATACGCAGTATTTT. Full variable domain (missing parts from reference TRBV30 and TRBJ2-3): SQTIHQWPATLVQPVGSPLSLECTVEGTSNPNLYWYRQAAGRGLQLLFYSVGIGQISSEVPQNLSASRPQDRQFILSSKKLLLSDSGFYLCAWSVSSGTDTQYFGPGTRLTVL.